This paragraph reports one TCR beta chain. Its antigen is not yet known. Base quality data are lacking; no much larger clone is found one base away. These data come from a study of blood T cell repertoires in COVID-19 (TCRdb year 2020). Context from the whole study: Samples covering the acute and convalescent phases of COVID-19 were provided by collaborators in the United States, Italy and Spain. Where HLA class I and class II types were available, the types were taken from metadata supplied by the sample provider, not from assay-based typing. A freely available public database, intended as a resource for researchers studying the immune response to SARS-CoV-2, is where the repertoires were released. A de-identified subject ID, COVID-19 status, age in years and sex were almost always included in the sample metadata. The material from the prospective study consisted of cDNA or gDNA derived from T cells, B-cell-depleted T cells, or PBMCs. Deeply sampled blood TCRbeta repertoires from subjects exposed to, actively infected with, or recovered from COVID-19 were included in the dataset. Samples came from the ongoing ImmuneRACE study (first 160 participants) plus 1,254 subjects from 6 global collaborators. Results the study describes overall, beyond this receptor: How much clinical and demographic metadata was included differed by source and by participant, and the metadata was provided uncurated.

The immunoSEQ Assay, a bias-controlled multiplex PCR, was used to amplify TCRbeta CDR3 regions from genomic DNA. Under the source paper's analysis protocol: Nucleated cell counts per sample were estimated from amplification of reference gene primers within the assay. Sequence reads were collapsed and filtered to measure the absolute abundance of every unique TCRbeta CDR3 rearrangement. For each sample, productive Simpson clonality was calculated by taking the square root of Simpson's diversity index across productive rearrangements. Imported from immuneACCESS, the table was reduced by TCRdb to in-frame sequences with V and J called. These copies leave out some clones; in studies compared against another copy, an unresolved V gene accounts for under half, and the cause of the remainder is not known. That table furnishes V, J and clone size, whereas the DNA furnished D and trimming. The sample table lists 190,000 or so clones, 75% to 90% of them with a count of one. 6.7% of the sample is held by the ten biggest clonotypes.

The CDR3 goes from the cysteine to the phenylalanine over 13 residues. Solely the CDR3 DNA is kept, with 39 bases framed from the first base. Trimming removed 3 bases from V and 5 bases from J; the gene matches leave 2 bases unexplained. CDR1 and CDR2 are drawn from the germline V gene: SGHTS, YDEGEE. The collaborating institutions used their own protocols to collect whole blood in K2EDTA tubes. For TCRbeta analysis, collaborators shipped samples as frozen whole blood, isolated PBMCs, or DNA extracted from either of those sample types. The source is a man aged 40-50 years with acute or convalescent COVID-19. This chain joins TRBV5-8 to TRBJ2-4; TRBD1 aligns with 7 central bases. The sequenced sample consisted of peripheral blood. The CDR3 region: CASSWGQQNIQYF. The nucleotide sequence is TGTGCCAGCAGCTGGGGACAGCAAAACATTCAGTACTTC.